The entry that follows covers one TCR beta chain sequence. Its recognized antigen is unknown. Per-base qualities were not stored, and no clone one base away is much larger. The data were taken from a study of blood T cell repertoires in COVID-19 (dated by TCRdb to 2020 to 2022). Background on the whole study: The collaborator samples originated in the United States, Italy and Spain and spanned the acute and convalescent phases of COVID-19. The repertoires were released in a freely available public database meant as a resource for research on the immune response to SARS-CoV-2. HLA class I and class II types, where available, came from metadata supplied by the sample provider rather than from assay-based typing. The sample metadata nearly always contained a de-identified subject ID, COVID-19 status, age in years and sex. The dataset comprised deeply sampled blood TCRbeta repertoires from subjects exposed to, actively infected with, or recovered from COVID-19. The samples were drawn from two sources: the first 160 participants of the ongoing ImmuneRACE study, and 1,000 to 1,500 subjects contributed by 6 global collaborators. The prospective study material was composed of cDNA or gDNA derived from T cells, B-cell-depleted T cells, or PBMCs. On the study overall, not on this receptor specifically: The amount of clinical and demographic metadata varied by source and participant and was provided uncurated.

Taken from the germline V gene, the CDR1 and CDR2 loops are LGHNA and YNFKEQ. From the cysteine through the phenylalanine, the CDR3 covers 16 amino acids. Of all the DNA, just the CDR3 is kept, 48 bases in frame from base 1. The germline V end is reduced by 4 bases and the J end by 0 bases; junction bases left unmatched: 7. The immunoSEQ Assay, a bias-controlled multiplex PCR, was used to amplify TCRbeta CDR3 regions from genomic DNA. Concerning the study's data processing: The number of nucleated cells in each sample was estimated from the amplification of reference gene primers within the assay. To quantify the absolute abundance of each unique TCRbeta CDR3 rearrangement, sequence reads were collapsed and filtered. For each sample, productive Simpson clonality was calculated by taking the square root of Simpson's diversity index across productive rearrangements. In TCRdb, the immuneACCESS table is reduced to in-frame sequences with V and J assigned. These tables do not hold every clone; where another copy was compared, an unresolved V gene accounts for under half, and the others remain unexplained. V and J calls and clone size are those listed in that table; D and trimming were worked out from the DNA. The sample records 210,000 or so clones, under 90% of which are singletons. Approximately 1.8% of the sample is in the top ten clones.

In the prospective study, participants were roughly 18 to 100 years old, resided in around 25 geographic areas of the United States, and were enrolled through a virtual design. In the prospective study, cohorts were assigned on the basis of participant-reported clinical history obtained from a screening survey and a study questionnaire. Recovered participants in ImmuneRACE Cohort 3 were defined as having two consecutive negative NP/OP PCR tests, clearance from a healthcare professional, or resolution of symptoms. In the prospective study, whole blood, serum and a nasopharyngeal or oropharyngeal swab were collected from each participant by mobile phlebotomists. Over a roughly 2-month period, participants in the prospective study had the option of providing additional blood draws and questionnaires. Prospective study blood samples were shipped either frozen or at room temperature before DNA extraction.

This TCR was sampled from a man in his 60s who had recovered from COVID-19. The chain is made from TRBV4-2 and TRBJ2-7; 9 of the junction bases match TRBD1. The sequenced sample consisted of PBMCs or T cells enriched from blood (not recorded which). For the CDR3, the sequence is CASSPSTGGFSYEQYF. The DNA sequence is as follows: TGTGCCAGCAGCCCGTCGACAGGGGGTTTCTCCTACGAGCAGTACTTC.